This TCR beta chain came from a study of cytomegalovirus exposure and HLA in healthy donors. Study-wide context: Counted in an early data release were about 85 million unique TCRs from HLA-typed donors.

The germline gives CDR1 MDHEN, CDR2 SYDVKM. J lost 5 bases, V lost 10 bases, and 10 bases had no gene match. This CDR3 spans 14 amino acids. Use of 60 Vbeta and 13 Jbeta primers characterized the PCR. In the authors' workflow: Later, tens of millions of unique TCR beta chains were counted in an analysis, and about 12 million of them were shared. Some clones are missing from TCRdb's copy, which holds only in-frame ones; the method was immunoSEQ multiplex PCR. V, J and clone size are taken as reported in that table, and D and trimming were inferred from the DNA itself. This table has about 150,000 clones, about 80% appearing once. Study conclusions and caveats: One later analysis reportedly identified an Asian-associated ancestry cluster that showed fewer N-insertions than the roughly 600-donor mean.

With regard to this clone: Its target is not known.

Sequencing used PBMCs. This receptor was taken from a young man in good health and CMV-seropositive. The chain recombines TRBV28 with TRBJ2-5; TRBD1 matches at 10 bases. CDR3 in amino acids: CAIQTGGIGETQYF. The CDR3 DNA reads TGTGCCATCCAGACAGGGGGCATAGGGGAGACCCAGTACTTC.